The entry below gives a single T cell receptor (beta chain) sequence along with its context. The target antigen is unknown. Sequenced by immunoSEQ multiplex PCR; TCRdb stores in-frame clones only, minus some. The sample has under 40,000 clones, roughly 90% seen once; the top ten hold 3.5% to 5%. The CDR3 runs to 16 residues. Germline values: CDR1 ENHRY, CDR2 SYGVKD. V shed 2 bases and J shed 6 bases, with 20 bases lying between them. These data come from a study of T cells in localized non-small cell lung cancer. Study-level findings and limits: Patients showing higher blood T cell density tended to see longer overall survival.

Sequences were derived from peripheral blood, sampled before any cancer treatment. The source is a woman aged 35-70 years with stage I lung adenocarcinoma. J is TRBJ2-7 and V is TRBV10-3; no clear D gene. CDR3 coding DNA: TGTGCCATCAGTGAGATCCCTAGTACGCTAGTATCCGAGCAGTACTTC. Amino acid sequence: CAISEIPSTLVSEQYF.